One sample yielded the 26 T cell receptor beta chains listed below, sequenced in a study of T-cell memory formation after mild COVID-19. MiXCR was run by TCRdb on the 5' RACE reads, yielding one entry per CDR3 protein. The table lists around 370,000 distinct CDR3 sequences, around 20% of them singletons. The specimen was PBMCs or a T cell subset sorted from them (not recorded which). Receptor source: an adult woman who had mild COVID-19 (a few samples of this study predate the infection). Cell type and time point are not known.

This clonotype appeared a few times. The chain has TRBV29-1 and TRBJ2-2, with 8 bases fitting TRBD1. The germline V gene has CDR1 SQVTM and CDR2 ANQGSEA. With 5 bases clipped from V and 3 bases from J, the junction kept 11 bases outside the gene matches. This CDR3 contains 16 residues. The CDR3 DNA sequence: TGCAGCGTTCCTGGACAGGGAGGAATCCACACCGGGGAGCTGTTTTTT. Protein sequence: CSVPGQGGIHTGELFF.

This clonotype was picked up one time. The chain uses TRBV12-3 or TRBV12-4 and TRBJ2-6; TRBD2 matches 8 bases. The CDR3 loop spans 16 amino acids. V shed 6 bases and J 3 bases; nucleotides not matched to a gene: 7. CDR3 DNA sequence: TGTGCCAGCAGCCCACGGGGGGGTTTTGGGGCCAACGTCCTGACTTTC. This codes for CASSPRGGFGANVLTF.

The chain combines TRBV15 with TRBJ1-4; D is uncertain. V lost 6 bases and J 7 bases, leaving 9 bases between the germline ends. Germline CDR1 and CDR2: LNHNV and YYDKDF (reference sequence). The CDR3 covers 12 residues. The CDR3 DNA reads TGTGCCACCAGGAGATTAGGTGAAAAACTGTTTTTT. It codes for CATRRLGEKLFF.

The V call is TRBV20-1, the J call TRBJ2-7; 10 nucleotides line up with TRBD1. V was pared by 2 bases and J by 2 bases, with 6 bases of the junction left unmatched. Per the germline V gene, CDR1 is DFQATT and CDR2 is SNEGSKA (reference sequence). This CDR3 is built from 15 residues. CDR3 nucleotides: TGCAGTGCTAGACCGGGACAGGGGCCACCCTACGAGCAGTACTTC. As protein: CSARPGQGPPYEQYF.

This clonotype has more than one count but fewer than ten. V is TRBV5-6 and J is TRBJ2-1; the D is unclear. Per the germline V gene, CDR1 is SGHDT and CDR2 is YYEEEE. V lost 7 bases, J lost 4 bases, and 9 bases lay in between. This CDR3 is built from 12 residues. The CDR3 sequence is CASQVGYNEQFF. CDR3 bases: TGTGCCAGCCAAGTCGGGTACAATGAGCAGTTCTTC.

This clonotype has just a few counts. V gene TRBV6-5 combines with J gene TRBJ1-1; D gene ambiguous. The V gene's germline CDR1 is MNHEY and CDR2 SVGAGI. V lost 0 bases, J lost 4 bases, and 15 bases lay in between. This CDR3 is 16 amino acids long. CDR3 loop: CASSYSSRGRATEAFF. The DNA of the CDR3 is TGTGCCAGCAGTTACTCGAGTAGAGGAAGAGCCACTGAAGCTTTCTTT.

The gene calls are TRBV11-1 and TRBJ2-3; D call uncertain. V gave up 5 bases and J gave up 2 bases, with 14 bases separating them. In germline, CDR1 is SGHAT, CDR2 FQDESV (reference sequence). The CDR3 is 15 residues long. CDR3 protein: CASSPSPRYTDTQYF. CDR3 in DNA: TGTGCCAGCAGCCCGTCCCCCAGATACACAGATACGCAGTATTTT.

This chain uses TRBV7-9 with TRBJ1-6; TRBD1 is a possible D gene (5 bases). CDR1 and CDR2 (germline): SEHNR, FQNEAQ (reference sequence). The V end was cut by 1 base, the J end by 9 bases, with 16 bases between. This CDR3 comprises 16 residues. CDR3 DNA sequence: TGTGCCAGCAGCTTAGTTCTTGCAGGGTCGGGTTCACCCCTCCACTTT. It is translated as CASSLVLAGSGSPLHF. Looking up the rest from reference TRBV7-9 and TRBJ1-6 gives the full variable domain: DTGVSQNPRHKITKRGQNVTFRCDPISEHNRLYWYRQTLGQGPEFLTYFQNEAQLEKSRLLSDRFSAERPKGSFSTLEIQRTEQGDSAMYLCASSLVLAGSGSPLHFGNGTRLTVT.

This clonotype was observed a few times. The V call is TRBV14, the J call TRBJ2-1; 7 bases align to TRBD2. The germline gives CDR1 SGHDN, CDR2 FVKESK. Germline trimming cut 4 bases from V and 1 base from J; bases unmatched to any gene: 7. This CDR3 spans 16 amino acids. CDR3 DNA sequence: TGTGCCAGCAGCCGTGGGGGAGGGCTATCCTACAATGAGCAGTTCTTC. Amino acid sequence: CASSRGGGLSYNEQFF.

In this sample, this clonotype turned up a few times. The chain carries TRBV4-2 and TRBJ2-3; 8 positions match TRBD2. CDR1 and CDR2 (germline): LGHNA, YNFKEQ. This CDR3 spans 17 amino acids. The junction had 8 bases not matched to a gene; V was cut back by 0 bases and J by 3 bases. CDR3 nucleotide sequence: TGTGCCAGCAGCCAAGAAGGGAGCGGGAGTACAACAGATACGCAGTATTTT. Protein sequence: CASSQEGSGSTTDTQYF.

The rearrangement joins TRBV7-9 to TRBJ2-1; D may be TRBD1 (5 bases). The V end was cut by 7 bases, the J end by 2 bases, with 18 bases between. Germline V gene data show CDR1 as SEHNR and CDR2 as FQNEAQ (reference sequence). The CDR3 length is 16 residues. CDR3 in DNA: TGTGCCAGCACCTCTCCTCCTCAGGGTACCTACAATGAGCAGTTCTTC. This sequence encodes CASTSPPQGTYNEQFF. Combining the CDR3 with reference TRBV7-9 and TRBJ2-1 gives the whole variable domain DTGVSQNPRHKITKRGQNVTFRCDPISEHNRLYWYRQTLGQGPEFLTYFQNEAQLEKSRLLSDRFSAERPKGSFSTLEIQRTEQGDSAMYLCASTSPPQGTYNEQFFGPGTRLTVL.

This chain joins TRBV19 and TRBJ1-2; unclear D gene. The CDR3 consists of 12 residues. CDR1 is LNHDA and CDR2 is SQIVND in the germline V gene (reference sequence). Trimming shortened V by 3 bases and J by 4 bases, and 6 bases separated the two germline ends. CDR3 sequence: CASSIRAYGYTF. The CDR3 DNA sequence: TGTGCCAGTAGTATTCGTGCCTATGGCTACACCTTC.

V and J are TRBV5-5 and TRBJ1-5; D possibly corresponds to TRBD1 (5 bases). Germline V gene sequence: CDR1 SGHKS, CDR2 YYEKEE (reference sequence). The CDR3 has 18 amino acids. With 4 bases removed from V and 0 bases from J, the gap between germline ends came to 20 bases. The CDR3 spells CASSLGTERRYSNQPQHF. CDR3 nucleotide sequence: TGTGCCAGCAGCCTAGGGACCGAGCGACGCTATAGCAATCAGCCCCAGCATTTT.

The rearrangement links TRBV2 to TRBJ2-1; 8 bases match TRBD2. CDR3 length: 15 amino acids. The V gene end was trimmed by 10 bases and the J gene end by 3 bases; junction bases not matched to a gene: 11. CDR1 and CDR2 (germline): SNHLY, FYNNEI. DNA of the CDR3: TGTGCCACCTTATGGGCGGGAGGCGGCTACAATGAGCAGTTCTTC. This codes for CATLWAGGGYNEQFF.

The J gene is TRBJ2-7, the V gene TRBV6-1; 8 nucleotides match TRBD2. CDR3 length: 18 amino acids. V gave up 2 bases and J gave up 0 bases; unmatched junction bases: 12. Germline V gene data show CDR1 as MNHNS and CDR2 as SASEGT. The CDR3 DNA reads as TGTGCCAGCAGTGAAATTCATCGGCGGGGGGTCCCCTCCTACGAGCAGTACTTC. Residues: CASSEIHRRGVPSYEQYF.

V usage is TRBV6-5 and J usage is TRBJ1-2; 7 positions agree with TRBD1. J was trimmed by 6 bases and V by 0 bases; bases with no gene match: 4. Germline values: CDR1 MNHEY, CDR2 SVGAGI. This CDR3 spans 14 amino acids. The CDR3 nucleotides are TGTGCCAGCAGTTACTCGACACAGGGGAATGGCTACACCTTC. It codes for CASSYSTQGNGYTF.

The chain recombines TRBV12-3 or TRBV12-4 with TRBJ1-2, with TRBD1 identical over 7 bases. V dropped 3 bases and J dropped 8; count of bases not matched to a gene: 9. This CDR3 contains 14 residues. The chain's CDR3 is CASSFTTGEGGYTF. In DNA, the CDR3 is TGTGCCAGCAGTTTCACTACAGGGGAAGGAGGCTACACCTTC.

In this sample, this clonotype turned up a few times. CDR3 coding DNA: TGTGCTAGTGGTTTAGGAGCGGGAGGAAACGAGCAGTACTTC. Protein product: CASGLGAGGNEQYF. The V and J genes are TRBV12-5 and TRBJ2-7; TRBD2 aligns across 9 bases. The CDR3 loop spans 14 amino acids. The V gene end was trimmed by 3 bases and the J gene end by 5 bases; junction bases not matched to a gene: 5. The V gene's germline CDR1 is LGHNT and CDR2 FRNRAP.

The J gene is TRBJ2-7, the V gene TRBV4-1; tentatively, D is TRBD2 (5 bases). The CDR3 is made up of 17 amino acids. Deletions cut 0 bases from V and 2 bases from J, with 17 bases between. The V gene's germline CDR1 is MGHRA and CDR2 YSYEKL. The chain's CDR3 is CASSQDSEGLYPYEQYF. Here the CDR3 DNA reads TGCGCCAGCAGCCAAGATTCTGAGGGCTTGTATCCCTACGAGCAGTACTTC.

This chain links TRBV5-1 with TRBJ1-1, with 9 bases aligning to TRBD1. Trimming took 5 bases from V and 1 from J; bases not matched to a gene: 6. CDR1 SGHRS and CDR2 YFSETQ come from the germline V gene. The CDR3 loop spans 15 amino acids. In DNA form, the CDR3 reads TGCGCCAGCAGAAGGGACAGGGACAAGAACACTGAAGCTTTCTTT. Its protein product is CASRRDRDKNTEAFF.

In its sample, this clonotype was seen many times. The gene calls are TRBV6-5 and TRBJ2-7; a weak D match, TRBD2 (6 bases). This CDR3 has 17 residues. V dropped 8 bases and J dropped 0 bases, with 23 bases sitting between them. Germline values: CDR1 MNHEY, CDR2 SVGAGI. This CDR3 is CASHARYGGSHSYEQYF. In nucleotides, the CDR3 is TGTGCCAGCCATGCCAGATATGGAGGGAGTCACTCCTACGAGCAGTACTTC.

This clonotype was seen a single time. CDR3 amino acids: CASKNRGSGANVLTF. In DNA, the CDR3 is TGTGCCAGCAAGAACAGGGGGTCTGGGGCCAACGTCCTGACTTTC. The chain joins TRBV5-8 to TRBJ2-6; 8 bases are shared with TRBD1. CDR1 and CDR2 (germline): SGHTS, YDEGEE. The V segment lost 6 bases and the J segment 1 base; nucleotides outside the gene matches: 3. CDR3 length: 15 amino acids.

V is TRBV7-6 and J is TRBJ2-7, with TRBD2 matching 8 bases. Germline CDR1 reads SGHVS; CDR2 reads FNYEAQ. V dropped 0 bases and J dropped 2; count of bases not matched to a gene: 15. The CDR3 is 19 residues long. CDR3 sequence reads: CASSLAAPMSGSHTYEQYF. CDR3 bases: TGTGCCAGCAGCTTAGCGGCCCCCATGAGCGGGAGTCACACCTACGAGCAGTACTTC. The full variable domain, with the rest looked up from reference TRBV7-6 and TRBJ2-7, is GAGVSQSPRYKVTKRGQDVALRCDPISGHVSLYWYRQALGQGPEFLTYFNYEAQQDKSGLPNDRFSAERPEGSISTLTIQRTEQRDSAMYRCASSLAAPMSGSHTYEQYFGPGTRLTVT.

This clonotype was found a few times. V is TRBV5-1 and J is TRBJ2-7, with D perhaps being TRBD1 or TRBD2 (5 bases each). The CDR3 is made up of 15 amino acids. V gave up 0 bases and J gave up 2 bases, with 12 bases separating them. Germline values: CDR1 SGHRS, CDR2 YFSETQ. As DNA, the CDR3 is TGCGCCAGCAGCTTGGCCCAGGTGGGACCCTACGAGCAGTACTTC. As protein: CASSLAQVGPYEQYF.

This chain connects TRBV7-2 to TRBJ2-7; 7 bases are a match to TRBD2. The V gene end was trimmed by 6 bases and the J gene end by 2 bases; junction bases not matched to a gene: 4. The germline V gene encodes CDR1 SGHTA and CDR2 FQGNSA. The CDR3 sequence is 13 residues long. CDR3 region: CASSAAGAYEQYF. In nucleotides, the CDR3 is TGTGCCAGCAGTGCGGCGGGGGCCTACGAGCAGTACTTC.

This clonotype was observed a few times. The genes are TRBV7-2 and TRBJ2-7; 7 nucleotides agree with TRBD1. The CDR3 is made up of 14 amino acids. Germline V lookup: CDR1 SGHTA, CDR2 FQGNSA. V lost 5 bases and J lost 2; bases outside the gene matches: 6. CDR3 amino acids: CASSRSGTAYEQYF. Written as DNA, the CDR3 is TGTGCCAGCAGCCGATCCGGGACAGCCTACGAGCAGTACTTC.